This is a list of T cell receptor beta chains from one sample in a study of T cells in Graves' hyperthyroidism and ophthalmopathy. TCRdb re-called the multiplex PCR reads with MiXCR, one entry per CDR3 protein. The sample carries 490,000 or so distinct CDR3 sequences, approximately 23% recorded once. The sequenced sample was blood. The receptors originated from a woman between 65 and 79 years old with Graves' ophthalmopathy. Both conserved end residues are part of each CDR3. The D gene is left open where the match is weak. A clone size is listed for some rows: how often the clone was seen (once, few, many), or a class if it is expanded.

DNA,CDR3,V,J,D,size
TGTGCCAGCAGTCACTATCGGGGAGGGGATACGGGCGAGCAGTACTTC,CASSHYRGGDTGEQYF,TRBV28,TRBJ2-7,TRBD2,many
TGTGCCAGCAGCACAGGGGGAATGGCCTATAATTCACCCCTCCACTTT,CASSTGGMAYNSPLHF,TRBV12-3/TRBV12-4,TRBJ1-6,TRBD1,few
TGCGCCAGCAGCCACCGGGGGTCTAATGAAAAACTGTTTTTT,CASSHRGSNEKLFF,TRBV11-1,TRBJ1-4,NA,NA
TGTGCCAGCAAACTAGCGGGGGGCACAGATACGCAGTATTTT,CASKLAGGTDTQYF,TRBV2,TRBJ2-3,TRBD2,many
TGTGCCAGCAGCTTAGGATCGGCGGGAGGGGCAGATACGCAGTATTTT,CASSLGSAGGADTQYF,TRBV7-9,TRBJ2-3,TRBD2,few
TGTGCCAGCAGAGGACAGGGGGTGGATACGCAGTATTTT,CASRGQGVDTQYF,TRBV6-2/TRBV6-3,TRBJ2-3,TRBD1,NA
TGCGCCAGCAGCCAAGACGCTGGCCTTAGGAATTCACCCCTCCACTTT,CASSQDAGLRNSPLHF,TRBV4-1,TRBJ1-6,NA,NA
TGTGCCAGCAGCGAAATGGGGAACACTGAAGCTTTCTTT,CASSEMGNTEAFF,TRBV28,TRBJ1-1,NA,many
TGCAGTGCTACAACGAGCCTACGGGTGTACCTAGATACGCAGTATTTT,CSATTSLRVYLDTQYF,TRBV20-1,TRBJ2-3,NA,few
TGTGCCAGCAGCCCCTCATCAGGGGGGGGTGAGCAGTTCTTC,CASSPSSGGGEQFF,TRBV6-4,TRBJ2-1,NA,NA
TGTGCCAGCAGCTTAGAGGCTAGCGGGAGATACAATGAGCAGTTCTTC,CASSLEASGRYNEQFF,TRBV11-2,TRBJ2-1,TRBD2,few
TGTGCCAGCAGCTTTGATAATCAAGAGACCCAGTACTTC,CASSFDNQETQYF,TRBV11-2,TRBJ2-5,NA,few
TGCAGTGCTAGAGATCGGACAGGGGCGTTCGCAGAGACCCAGTACTTC,CSARDRTGAFAETQYF,TRBV20-1,TRBJ2-5,TRBD1,NA
TGTGCCAGTAGTATAGAGAGTACCTCCTACAATGAGCAGTTCTTC,CASSIESTSYNEQFF,TRBV19,TRBJ2-1,NA,NA
TGTGCCAGCAGCCAGGGGACTAGCGGGATGAGTGAGCAGTTCTTC,CASSQGTSGMSEQFF,TRBV5-4,TRBJ2-1,TRBD2,NA
TGTGCCAGCAGTTTTTTGGTAGCGAGTCATGAGCAGTTCTTC,CASSFLVASHEQFF,TRBV12-3/TRBV12-4,TRBJ2-1,NA,NA
TGTGCCAGCAGTTTTCCCTTAGCGGGGGCTACCTACGAGCAGTACTTC,CASSFPLAGATYEQYF,TRBV28,TRBJ2-7,TRBD2,NA
TGTGCCAGCAGCTTAGTCTTAGCGGGCCGTTACGAGCAGTACTTC,CASSLVLAGRYEQYF,TRBV7-9,TRBJ2-7,TRBD2,few
TGTGCCAGCAGCTACCGGGACTACACAGAGCAGTACTTC,CASSYRDYTEQYF,TRBV6-2/TRBV6-3,TRBJ2-7,TRBD2,few
TGTGCCAGCAGTGTCAGGGGGACTGAAGCTTTCTTT,CASSVRGTEAFF,TRBV2,TRBJ1-1,TRBD1,many
TGTGCCAGCAGCTCGTACAGTGATGAGCAGTTCTTC,CASSSYSDEQFF,TRBV11-1,TRBJ2-1,NA,many
TGTGCCAGCTCACCGAAGGACGGCTACTCTGGAAACACCATATATTTT,CASSPKDGYSGNTIYF,TRBV18,TRBJ1-3,NA,NA
TGTGCCAGCTCACCTCGTATGGGGAACTCTGGAAACACCATATATTTT,CASSPRMGNSGNTIYF,TRBV18,TRBJ1-3,NA,NA
TGTGCCAGCAGTTTACGGGTAGGGGTAGCTAATGAAAAACTGTTTTTT,CASSLRVGVANEKLFF,TRBV12-3/TRBV12-4,TRBJ1-4,NA,few